This T cell receptor beta chain comes out of a study of shared clonotypes between healthy human individuals. TCRdb's table, derived via immunoSEQ multiplex PCR, lists solely in-frame clones and lacks some. This repertoire shows approximately 2.5 million clones, over 85% found once; its top ten account for 0.36%. The CDR3 is 14 amino acids. The V end was cut by 6 bases, the J end by 0 bases, with 11 bases between. Germline assignment: CDR1 MNHEY and CDR2 SVGAGI. The sample was naive CD4+ T cells from PBMCs. Regarding subset: CD45RA+ positively selected. This sequence was found in a man aged 18 to 30 in good health. Some clones in this sample may be carry-over from other donors' samples. The V and J genes are TRBV6-5 and TRBJ1-2; D ambiguous. CDR3 sequence reads: CASRQRISNYGYTF. Here the CDR3 DNA reads TGTGCCAGCAGACAACGGATTTCTAACTATGGCTACACCTTC.